The 25 T cell receptor beta chains below all came from one sample that was sequenced in a study of OX40 agonist ivuxolimab in advanced cancers. Profiled with immunoSEQ multiplex PCR; TCRdb holds only in-frame clones, not every one. The profile shows 40,000 to 55,000 clones, about 80% of them singletons. Sample: CD4+ or CD8+ T cells sorted from blood, taken in a trial of the OX40 agonist ivuxolimab. These receptors all stem from an adult with an advanced solid tumor such as melanoma, head and neck, liver or kidney cancer.

The rearrangement joins TRBV7-9 to TRBJ1-6; D may be TRBD1 (6 bases). The CDR3 has 14 residues. Germline V gene data show CDR1 as SEHNR and CDR2 as FQNEAQ (reference sequence). V lost 7 bases, J lost 7 bases, and 14 bases lay in between. The chain's CDR3 is CASTKRGDNSPLHF. The CDR3, as DNA: TGTGCCAGCACCAAGAGGGGGGACAATTCACCCCTCCACTTT. Full variable domain (missing parts from reference TRBV7-9 and TRBJ1-6): DTGVSQNPRHKITKRGQNVTFRCDPISEHNRLYWYRQTLGQGPEFLTYFQNEAQLEKSRLLSDRFSAERPKGSFSTLEIQRTEQGDSAMYLCASTKRGDNSPLHFGNGTRLTVT.

The chain combines TRBV29-1 with TRBJ1-1, with a tentative D call TRBD1 (5 bases). Between the trimmed V and J ends, which lost 3 bases and 8 bases, there was a span of 13 bases. CDR1 and CDR2 (germline): SQVTM, ANQGSEA. This CDR3 comprises 12 residues. The CDR3 nucleotides read TGCAGCGTTGACACGGTGAACAGGGAAGCTTTCTTT. This translates into CSVDTVNREAFF.

CDR3 residues: CASSGGSLTSYEQYF. The CDR3 DNA sequence: TGTGCCAGCAGTGGGGGGAGCCTTACCTCCTACGAGCAGTACTTC. The chain is built from TRBV28 and TRBJ2-7; weak D call: TRBD2 (6 bases). CDR3 length: 15 residues. With 5 bases removed from V and 0 bases from J, the gap between germline ends came to 14 bases. The germline gives CDR1 MDHEN, CDR2 SYDVKM.

This chain connects TRBV28 to TRBJ2-7; D not resolved. The CDR3 consists of 15 residues. The V and J ends lost 7 bases and 0 bases respectively, with 16 bases between them. The germline CDR1 and CDR2 sequences are MDHEN and SYDVKM. Here the CDR3 reads CASNPKVRTSYEQYF. The CDR3 nucleotides are TGTGCCAGCAACCCGAAGGTGCGGACCTCCTACGAGCAGTACTTC.

This clone showed up just a few times. The rearrangement links TRBV6-5 to TRBJ1-1; no reliable D call. CDR3 length: 13 amino acids. Germline V gives CDR1 MNHEY, CDR2 SVGAGI. V lost 7 bases and J lost 5, with 14 bases in between. As DNA, the CDR3 is TGTGCCAGCAAACTTTCGGGGAAAACTGAAGCTTTCTTT. Its protein product is CASKLSGKTEAFF.

The J gene is TRBJ1-4, the V gene TRBV30, with D possibly matching TRBD1 (5 bases). V dropped 5 bases and J dropped 1 base, with 20 bases sitting between them. The germline V gene has CDR1 GTSNPN and CDR2 SVGIG (reference sequence). This CDR3 has 17 residues. In nucleotides, the CDR3 is TGTGCCTGGGAAGGGATAGGGGCCTTGGGAACTAATGAAAAACTGTTTTTT. This translates into CAWEGIGALGTNEKLFF.

The gene calls are TRBV30 and TRBJ1-1, with D perhaps matching TRBD1 (5 bases). Trimming shortened V by 1 base and J by 5 bases, and 11 bases separated the two germline ends. The CDR3 covers 13 residues. The germline V gene encodes CDR1 GTSNPN and CDR2 SVGIG (reference sequence). This CDR3 reads CAWSARGATEAFF. DNA of the CDR3: TGTGCCTGGAGTGCACGAGGGGCGACTGAAGCTTTCTTT.

The V and J genes are TRBV10-3 and TRBJ2-6, with 7 bases fitting TRBD1. V trimming: 8 bases; J trimming: 0 bases; junction bases outside the gene matches: 7. The CDR3 has 16 amino acids. The germline gives CDR1 ENHRY, CDR2 SYGVKD. In DNA form, the CDR3 reads TGTGCCATCTCCCCAGGGGGTTACTCTGGGGCCAACGTCCTGACTTTC. Protein product: CAISPGGYSGANVLTF.

This clone came up a few times. The chain uses TRBV2 and TRBJ1-5; a possible D gene is TRBD1 (6 bases). Germline values: CDR1 SNHLY, CDR2 FYNNEI. V was clipped by 8 bases and J by 0 bases, with 11 bases between them. CDR3 length: 14 residues. CDR3 amino acids: CASQGQNSNQPQHF. CDR3 in DNA: TGTGCCAGCCAAGGACAGAATAGCAATCAGCCCCAGCATTTT. Based on the CDR3 plus reference TRBV2 and TRBJ1-5, the full variable domain is EPEVTQTPSHQVTQMGQEVILRCVPISNHLYFYWYRQILGQKVEFLVSFYNNEISEKSEIFDDQFSVERPDGSNFTLKIRSTKLEDSAMYFCASQGQNSNQPQHFGDGTRLSIL.

This clone was counted between two and nine times. This CDR3 is CSVPRGGGNEQFF. The CDR3 bases are TGCAGCGTTCCACGAGGGGGAGGAAATGAGCAGTTCTTC. The rearrangement uses TRBV29-1 and TRBJ2-1; D may match TRBD1 or TRBD2 (6 bases each). The CDR3 has 13 amino acids. V was shortened by 5 bases and J by 7 bases, with 15 bases between the two germline ends. From germline, CDR1 is SQVTM and CDR2 ANQGSEA.

V is TRBV28 and J is TRBJ2-1, with D possibly TRBD2 on 6 matching bases. This CDR3 is 18 amino acids long. With 3 bases removed from V and 6 bases from J, the gap between germline ends came to 24 bases. Germline values: CDR1 MDHEN, CDR2 SYDVKM. DNA for the CDR3: TGTGCCAGCAGTTTTGACCCTACGGGCGGAGGGAAGCCCAATGAGCAGTTCTTC. Protein: CASSFDPTGGGKPNEQFF.

The CDR3 loop is CATSGGTGTGELFF. The CDR3 coding sequence is TGTGCTACTTCAGGGGGGACGGGCACCGGGGAGCTGTTTTTT. The genes are TRBV7-7 and TRBJ2-2, with a tentative D call TRBD1 (7 bases). The CDR3 extends over 14 amino acids. Germline-derived CDR1 and CDR2 are SSHAT and FNYEAQ (reference sequence). Supplemented by reference TRBV7-7 and TRBJ2-2, the full variable domain reads GAGVSQSPRYKVTKRGQDVTLRCDPISSHATLYWYQQALGQGPEFLTYFNYEAQPDKSGLPSDRFSAERPEGSISTLTIQRTEQRDSAMYRCATSGGTGTGELFFGEGSRLTVL.

The chain joins TRBV30 to TRBJ2-1; TRBD2 matches at 10 bases. This CDR3 is 15 amino acids long. Germline V gene data show CDR1 as GTSNPN and CDR2 as SVGIG (reference sequence). In nucleotides, the CDR3 is TGTGTCAAGAGGGAAGCGGGAGGGGGTAACAATGAGCAGTTCTTC. It yields the protein CVKREAGGGNNEQFF.

This clone was observed a few times. V usage is TRBV30 and J usage is TRBJ1-1; perhaps TRBD1 as D (6 bases). V was pared by 3 bases and J by 9 bases, with 14 bases between. Germline assignment: CDR1 GTSNPN and CDR2 SVGIG (reference sequence). The CDR3 has 12 residues. The CDR3 reads CAWRPDSRKAFF. DNA for the CDR3: TGTGCCTGGAGACCGGACAGTCGTAAAGCTTTCTTT.

The chain employs TRBV6-6 and TRBJ2-5; TRBD2 aligns across 9 bases. J was trimmed by 5 bases and V by 4 bases; bases with no gene match: 8. Germline V gene lookup returns CDR1 MNHNY and CDR2 SVGAGI (reference sequence). The CDR3 loop spans 15 amino acids. The CDR3 reads CASSLRTSAGETQYF. CDR3 sequence (DNA): TGTGCCAGCAGTTTACGGACTAGCGCCGGGGAGACCCAGTACTTC.

This chain uses TRBV2 with TRBJ2-7; weak D call: TRBD2 (6 bases). Trimming shortened V by 4 bases and J by 0 bases, and 10 bases separated the two germline ends. Germline V gene data show CDR1 as SNHLY and CDR2 as FYNNEI. The CDR3 covers 14 residues. For the CDR3, the DNA is TGTGCCAGCAGTGGCGGGACTGCCTCCTACGAGCAGTACTTC. The encoded protein is CASSGGTASYEQYF.

The V and J genes are TRBV28 and TRBJ2-7, with 10 nucleotides matching TRBD2. Germline loops: CDR1 MDHEN, CDR2 SYDVKM. The CDR3 length is 17 residues. Trimming cost V 5 bases and J 6 bases; bases outside gene matches: 16. CDR3: CASSGGSSGRRLREQYF. The DNA of the CDR3 is TGTGCCAGCAGTGGGGGCTCTAGCGGGAGAAGGCTTCGCGAGCAGTACTTC.

This clone is a singleton in its sample. The V and J genes are TRBV4-3 and TRBJ2-3; 9 bases are shared with TRBD1. Losses at the gene ends were 1 base for V and 3 bases for J; bases not matched to a gene: 5. The CDR3 contains 16 residues. CDR1 and CDR2 from the germline V gene are LGHNA and YSLEER. The DNA for the CDR3 is TGCGCCAGCAGCCAAGCCGGGACAGGGCTTACAGATACGCAGTATTTT. Protein product: CASSQAGTGLTDTQYF.

CDR3 residues: CASSTSTGVYGYTF. Here the CDR3 DNA reads TGTGCCAGCAGTACCTCGACAGGCGTCTATGGCTACACCTTC. The chain combines TRBV28 with TRBJ1-2; possible D gene TRBD1, 6 bases. The CDR3 runs 14 residues. The germline V gene encodes CDR1 MDHEN and CDR2 SYDVKM. V gave up 5 bases and J gave up 4 bases, with 14 bases separating them.

V and J are TRBV5-1 and TRBJ2-1, with 7 bases matching TRBD2. Germline loops: CDR1 SGHRS, CDR2 YFSETQ. Trimming took 2 bases from V and 7 from J; bases not matched to a gene: 3. The CDR3 sequence is 13 residues long. In DNA form, the CDR3 reads TGCGCCAGCAGCTTACTAGCGCCGAATGAGCAGTTCTTC. This translates into CASSLLAPNEQFF. The full variable domain, rest sourced from reference TRBV5-1 and TRBJ2-1, is KAGVTQTPRYLIKTRGQQVTLSCSPISGHRSVSWYQQTPGQGLQFLFEYFSETQRNKGNFPGRFSGRQFSNSRSEMNVSTLELGDSALYLCASSLLAPNEQFFGPGTRLTVL.

V gene TRBV6-6 combines with J gene TRBJ2-5; weak D call: TRBD1 (6 bases). The length of the CDR3 is 15 residues. Germline V gene data show CDR1 as MNHNY and CDR2 as SVGAGI (reference sequence). V dropped 9 bases and J dropped 4 bases, with 21 bases sitting between them. The CDR3 DNA reads TGTGCCAGTGCCAGCAGTTATACAGGGATAGAGACCCAGTACTTC. Translating gives CASASSYTGIETQYF.

The chain recombines TRBV18 with TRBJ2-5; D tentatively fits TRBD1 or TRBD2 (5 bases each). This CDR3 spans 12 amino acids. The V gene lost 4 bases and the J gene lost 5 bases, with 8 bases spanning the gap. CDR1 and CDR2 from the germline V gene are KGHSH and LQKENI. The CDR3 nucleotides are TGTGCCAGCTCACAGGGACGGGAGACCCAGTACTTC. Encoded protein: CASSQGRETQYF.

This chain joins TRBV7-9 and TRBJ2-3, with 10 bases matching TRBD2. Trimming at V came to 2 bases and at J to 4 bases, leaving 0 bases not matched to a gene. CDR3 length: 14 amino acids. Germline V gene data show CDR1 as SEHNR and CDR2 as FQNEAQ (reference sequence). The DNA for the CDR3 is TGTGCCAGCAGCTTACTAGCGGGAGCAGATACGCAGTATTTT. Its translation is CASSLLAGADTQYF. Looking up the rest from reference TRBV7-9 and TRBJ2-3 gives the full variable domain: DTGVSQNPRHKITKRGQNVTFRCDPISEHNRLYWYRQTLGQGPEFLTYFQNEAQLEKSRLLSDRFSAERPKGSFSTLEIQRTEQGDSAMYLCASSLLAGADTQYFGPGTRLTVL.

The chain combines TRBV5-4 with TRBJ2-1, with a possible D match to TRBD2 (5 bases). V was cut by 4 bases and J by 0 bases, with 14 bases left in between. Germline CDR1 SGHNT, CDR2 YYREEE (reference sequence). The CDR3 runs 16 residues. CDR3 amino acids: CASSPSSGVSYNEQFF. CDR3 DNA: TGTGCCAGCAGCCCCAGCTCCGGGGTCTCCTACAATGAGCAGTTCTTC.

The table lists this clone with a count of one. V and J are TRBV11-1 and TRBJ2-7; TRBD1 might be the D (5 bases). The CDR3 runs to 13 residues. Germline lookup yields CDR1 SGHAT and CDR2 FQDESV (reference sequence). With 2 bases removed from V and 2 bases from J, the gap between germline ends came to 7 bases. The CDR3 sequence is CASSLRQPYEQYF. CDR3 in DNA: TGTGCCAGCAGCTTAAGACAGCCCTACGAGCAGTACTTC.